Following are 6 T cell receptor beta chains from one sample sequenced in a study of T-cell memory formation after mild COVID-19. TCRdb re-analysed the 5' RACE reads in MiXCR, keeping a single row per CDR3 protein. The profile shows almost 550,000 distinct CDR3 sequences, over 20% of them singletons. Material for sequencing was PBMCs or a T cell subset sorted from them (not recorded which). The receptor source for this set is an adult woman who had mild COVID-19 (a few samples of this study predate the infection). Cell type and time point are not known.

The rearrangement uses TRBV6-5 and TRBJ2-2, with D perhaps matching TRBD2 (6 bases). Between the trimmed V and J ends, which lost 7 bases and 0 bases, there was a span of 9 bases. CDR1 is MNHEY and CDR2 is SVGAGI in the germline V gene. CDR3 length: 14 residues. CDR3 nucleotides: TGTGCCAGCATGAGGGAGGCGAACACCGGGGAGCTGTTTTTT. Translating gives CASMREANTGELFF.

This clonotype has at least ten counts. V gene TRBV5-1 combines with J gene TRBJ2-7, with 9 bases lining up with TRBD1. This CDR3 has 15 residues. The germline V gene has CDR1 SGHRS and CDR2 YFSETQ. Trimming removed 3 bases from V and 2 bases from J; junction bases left unmatched: 6. The CDR3 bases are TGCGCCAGCAGCTCACCGGGACAGGGAGCCTACGAGCAGTACTTC. It specifies CASSSPGQGAYEQYF.

This clonotype came up many times. The CDR3 nucleotides read TGTGCCAGCAGTTTACGGTTCGGGACTAGCGCCAACAATGAGCAGTTCTTC. As protein: CASSLRFGTSANNEQFF. The chain combines TRBV12-3 or TRBV12-4 with TRBJ2-1; 10 nucleotides line up with TRBD2. Trimming removed 2 bases from V and 5 bases from J; junction bases left unmatched: 9. The CDR3 loop spans 17 amino acids.

The gene calls are TRBV19 and TRBJ2-3; 7 nucleotides agree with TRBD2. Trimming cost V 3 bases and J 0 bases; bases outside gene matches: 6. Germline V gene data show CDR1 as LNHDA and CDR2 as SQIVND (reference sequence). The CDR3 contains 16 residues. The DNA for the CDR3 is TGTGCCAGTAGTATGACCGGGCGGGGGAGCACAGATACGCAGTATTTT. Protein sequence: CASSMTGRGSTDTQYF.

V is TRBV12-3 or TRBV12-4 and J is TRBJ1-2; D is uncertain. The CDR3 is 13 amino acids. The V end lost 6 bases, the J end lost 8 bases, and 16 bases lay between the germline ends. The DNA for the CDR3 is TGTGCCAGCAGCCTCGGGCCAACTTTCGGCTACACCTTC. This gives the protein CASSLGPTFGYTF.

The genes are TRBV4-1 and TRBJ1-1; no clear D gene. CDR3 size: 15 residues. Trimming removed 1 base from V and 1 base from J, with 10 bases in between. Germline V gene sequence: CDR1 MGHRA, CDR2 YSYEKL. CDR3 sequence (DNA): TGCGCCAGCAGCCAAGCAGAGGCTACGAACACTGAAGCTTTCTTT. This gives the protein CASSQAEATNTEAFF.